This TCR beta chain was sequenced in a study of CD4 T cells in relation to SARS-CoV-2 and coronaviruses. Trimming pared 5 bases from V and 4 bases from J, leaving 8 bases between. This CDR3 has 12 residues. The germline V gene encodes CDR1 SEHNR and CDR2 FQNEAQ (reference sequence). Unexposed donor CD4+ T cells date from about 2011-2018, before the COVID-19 pandemic. As for this clone: Its antigen remains unknown.

Points from the study as a whole: The cross-reactivity analysis covered only spike protein, not other viral proteins. According to naive versus memory sequencing, detected responses are memory recall, not newly primed. Each donor contributed either pre-pandemic or post-infection samples, not both.

Deep TCR-beta sequencing used DNA from uncultured naive and memory CD4+ T cells. Only in-frame clones appear in the TCRdb table, and some are missing; sequencing was by immunoSEQ multiplex PCR. The sample has approximately 70,000 clones; approximately 95% are singletons. This chain uses TRBV7-9 with TRBJ1-2, with D unclear. The receptor comes from a human donor in good health. Material for sequencing was naive CD4+ T cells from PBMCs. Subset given: naive CD4+ T cells isolated by negative enrichment. CDR3 sequence reads: CASSPRLYGYTF. The CDR3 coding sequence is TGTGCCAGCAGCCCGCGTCTCTATGGCTACACCTTC.